These 12 T cell receptor beta chains were all obtained from the same sample, sequenced in a study of naive and memory T cell subsets. Two oligonucleotides, mixed equimolar, formed the beta constant-region primer covering TRBC1 and TRBC2. Ligated cDNA was amplified by four rounds of PCR with nested alpha and beta constant-region primers and SP2. TCRdb reprocessed the UMI-ligation and nested PCR reads with MiXCR, giving one entry per CDR3 protein. This table holds just over 80,000 distinct CDR3 sequences, around 9% found once. Sequenced material: naive CD8+ T cells from blood. These receptors originate from a human donor in good health.

This clonotype was seen only a few times. The genes are TRBV28 and TRBJ2-5, with TRBD2 as a possible D gene (5 bases). V was pared by 4 bases and J by 3 bases, with 9 bases between. This CDR3 has 13 amino acids. CDR1 MDHEN and CDR2 SYDVKM come from the germline V gene. This CDR3 reads CASSSLGEETQYF. CDR3 in DNA: TGTGCCAGCAGTTCCCTCGGGGAAGAGACCCAGTACTTC.

There are many counts of this clonotype. The chain joins TRBV14 to TRBJ2-1, with TRBD2 matching 11 bases. J gave up 10 bases and V 1 base, and 9 bases lay outside the gene matches. The CDR3 contains 16 residues. Germline V gives CDR1 SGHDN, CDR2 FVKESK. The CDR3 DNA follows: TGTGCCAGCAGCCAAGTGATGCTAGCGGGAGGCAGCGAGCAGTTCTTC. It is translated as CASSQVMLAGGSEQFF.

The rearrangement links TRBV7-6 to TRBJ2-5, with TRBD2 matching over 14 bases. With V trimmed by 0 bases and J by 6 bases, 9 bases remained unmatched. The CDR3 length is 18 residues. Per the germline V gene, CDR1 is SGHVS and CDR2 is FNYEAQ. DNA for the CDR3: TGTGCCAGCAGCTTAGCAGAGACGGGACTAGCGGGAGTTCAGACCCAGTACTTC. This encodes CASSLAETGLAGVQTQYF.

The CDR3 spells CASSRHSSGRGWEETQYF. In nucleotides, the CDR3 is TGTGCCAGCAGCCGGCACTCTAGCGGGAGAGGATGGGAGGAGACCCAGTACTTC. The chain has TRBV3-1 and TRBJ2-5, with TRBD2 matching over 10 bases. V shed 4 bases, J shed 5 bases, and the junction held 16 bases outside the gene matches. From germline, CDR1 is LGHDT and CDR2 YNNKEL (reference sequence). The CDR3 spans 18 residues.

This clonotype has more than one count but fewer than ten. The CDR3 sequence: CASNDRGTEAFF. In nucleotides, the CDR3 is TGTGCCAGCAACGATAGAGGGACTGAAGCTTTCTTT. V is TRBV13 and J is TRBJ1-1; D is unclear. Deletions cut 7 bases from V and 5 bases from J, with 11 bases between. CDR3 length: 12 amino acids. The germline gives CDR1 PRHDT, CDR2 FYEKMQ (reference sequence).

This clonotype was seen only a few times. The chain joins TRBV7-9 to TRBJ2-5; no reliable D call. With 6 bases removed from V and 2 bases from J, the gap between germline ends came to 7 bases. The germline V gene encodes CDR1 SEHNR and CDR2 FQNEAQ (reference sequence). The CDR3 runs to 12 residues. The CDR3 reads CASSQSQETQYF. DNA of the CDR3: TGTGCCAGCAGTCAGAGTCAAGAGACCCAGTACTTC.

This sequence joins TRBV7-9 and TRBJ2-2; unclear D gene. This CDR3 region has 16 residues. Between the trimmed V and J ends, which lost 5 bases and 5 bases, there was a span of 18 bases. Per germline, CDR1 SEHNR and CDR2 FQNEAQ (reference sequence). The CDR3 DNA reads TGTGCCAGCAGCCCCTCAGCCTTGATCGAAACCGGGGAGCTGTTTTTT. Translating it yields CASSPSALIETGELFF.

This clonotype was seen only a few times. The rearrangement uses TRBV12-3 or TRBV12-4 and TRBJ1-2, with D perhaps TRBD1 (6 bases). CDR3 length: 13 residues. Deletions cut 6 bases from V and 6 bases from J, with 14 bases between. In nucleotides, the CDR3 is TGTGCCAGCAGCTTCCGGGGGCCTGATGGCTACACCTTC. Translating gives CASSFRGPDGYTF.

This clonotype appeared many times. This chain links TRBV9 with TRBJ1-4, with D hard to call. The CDR3 consists of 15 residues. CDR1 SGDLS and CDR2 YYNGEE come from the germline V gene. Trimming took off 3 bases at V and 2 bases at J, with 11 bases between the two ends. CDR3 residues: CASSAGGGTNEKLFF. DNA for the CDR3: TGTGCCAGCAGCGCAGGAGGCGGTACTAATGAAAAACTGTTTTTT.

The chain joins TRBV28 to TRBJ2-7, with TRBD2 matching 12 bases. The CDR3 runs to 16 residues. Germline-derived CDR1 and CDR2 are MDHEN and SYDVKM. J gave up 1 base and V 6 bases, and 7 bases lay outside the gene matches. CDR3 in amino acids: CASSPGLAGRSYEQYF. The CDR3 bases are TGTGCCAGCAGCCCCGGACTAGCGGGACGATCCTACGAGCAGTACTTC.

This clonotype was detected a few times. The rearrangement links TRBV15 to TRBJ2-7; weak D call: TRBD1 (5 bases). In germline, CDR1 is LNHNV, CDR2 YYDKDF (reference sequence). The CDR3 has 17 amino acids. V was shortened by 0 bases and J by 2 bases, with 17 bases between the two germline ends. The CDR3 DNA reads as TGTGCCACCAGCAGAGATTGGCTCAGGGATCCCCCCTACGAGCAGTACTTC. It translates to CATSRDWLRDPPYEQYF.

The V call is TRBV27, the J call TRBJ2-3, with a weak D call TRBD1 (6 bases). The CDR3 has 15 residues. Germline V CDR1 and CDR2: MNHEY, SMNVEV (reference sequence). V lost 1 base to trimming and J lost 5 bases, with 13 bases between them. CDR3 sequence reads: CASSLFRQARDTQYF. In nucleotides, the CDR3 is TGTGCCAGCAGTTTATTCAGACAGGCGAGAGATACGCAGTATTTT.